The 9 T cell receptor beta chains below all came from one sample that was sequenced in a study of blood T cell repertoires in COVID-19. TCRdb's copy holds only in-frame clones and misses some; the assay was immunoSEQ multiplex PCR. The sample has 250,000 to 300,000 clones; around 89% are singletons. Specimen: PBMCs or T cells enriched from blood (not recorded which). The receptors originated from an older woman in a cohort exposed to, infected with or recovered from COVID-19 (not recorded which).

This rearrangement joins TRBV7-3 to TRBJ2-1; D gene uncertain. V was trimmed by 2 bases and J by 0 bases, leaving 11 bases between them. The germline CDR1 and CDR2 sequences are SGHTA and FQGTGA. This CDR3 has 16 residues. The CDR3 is CASSLVAVGSYNEQFF. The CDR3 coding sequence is TGTGCCAGCAGCTTAGTTGCGGTGGGCTCCTACAATGAGCAGTTCTTC.

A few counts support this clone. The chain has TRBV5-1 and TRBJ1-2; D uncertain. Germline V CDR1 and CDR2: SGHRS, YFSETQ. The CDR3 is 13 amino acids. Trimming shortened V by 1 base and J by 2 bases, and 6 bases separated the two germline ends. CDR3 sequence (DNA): TGCGCCAGCAGCTTGACAGAGAACTATGGCTACACCTTC. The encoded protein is CASSLTENYGYTF.

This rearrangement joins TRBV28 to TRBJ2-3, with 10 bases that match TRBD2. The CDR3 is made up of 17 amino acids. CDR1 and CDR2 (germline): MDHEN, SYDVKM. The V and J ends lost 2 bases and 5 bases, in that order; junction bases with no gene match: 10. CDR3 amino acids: CASSLRLAGAPGDTQYF. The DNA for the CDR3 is TGTGCCAGCAGTTTAAGGCTAGCGGGAGCCCCGGGAGATACGCAGTATTTT.

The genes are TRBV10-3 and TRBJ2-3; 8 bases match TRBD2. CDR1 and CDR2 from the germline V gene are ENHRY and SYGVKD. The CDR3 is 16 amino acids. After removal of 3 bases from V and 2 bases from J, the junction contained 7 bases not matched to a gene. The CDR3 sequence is CAISEGGRGDTDTQYF. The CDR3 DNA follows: TGTGCCATCAGTGAAGGCGGGCGGGGGGACACAGATACGCAGTATTTT.

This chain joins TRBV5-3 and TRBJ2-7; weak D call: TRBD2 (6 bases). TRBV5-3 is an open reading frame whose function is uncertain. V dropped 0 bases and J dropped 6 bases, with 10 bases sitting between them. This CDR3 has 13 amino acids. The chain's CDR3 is CARSLETRFEQYF. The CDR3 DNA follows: TGTGCCAGAAGCTTGGAGACTAGATTCGAGCAGTACTTC.

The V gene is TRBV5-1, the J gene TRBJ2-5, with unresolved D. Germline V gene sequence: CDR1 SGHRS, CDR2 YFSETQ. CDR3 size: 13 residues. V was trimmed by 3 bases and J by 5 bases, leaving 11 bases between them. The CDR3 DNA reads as TGCGCCAGCAGCTCGCTCTATCGGGAGACCCAGTACTTC. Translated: CASSSLYRETQYF.

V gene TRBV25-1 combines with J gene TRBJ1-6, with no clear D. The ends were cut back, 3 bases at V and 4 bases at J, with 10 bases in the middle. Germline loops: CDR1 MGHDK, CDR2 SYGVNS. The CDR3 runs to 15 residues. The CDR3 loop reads CASSESTPYNSPLHF. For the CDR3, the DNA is TGTGCCAGCAGTGAGTCCACACCGTATAATTCACCCCTCCACTTT.

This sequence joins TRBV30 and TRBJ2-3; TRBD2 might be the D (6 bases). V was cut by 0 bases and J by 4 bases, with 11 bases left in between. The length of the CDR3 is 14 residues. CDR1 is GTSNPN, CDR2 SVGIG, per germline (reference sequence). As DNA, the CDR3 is TGTGCCTGGAGTGTAGGTAGCGGTTCAGATACGCAGTATTTT. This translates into CAWSVGSGSDTQYF.

The CDR3 protein is CASSYWSRATQETQYF. The CDR3 coding sequence is TGTGCCAGCAGTTACTGGAGCAGGGCAACCCAAGAGACCCAGTACTTC. This chain uses TRBV6-5 with TRBJ2-5; maybe TRBD1 (5 bases). Germline CDR1 reads MNHEY; CDR2 reads SVGAGI. The CDR3 loop spans 16 amino acids. Trimming stripped 1 base from V and 1 base from J, with 13 bases between.